The 5 T cell receptor beta chains in this list originate from one sample, sequenced in a study of cytomegalovirus exposure and HLA in healthy donors. The assay was immunoSEQ multiplex PCR, and TCRdb's table has in-frame clones only and misses some. The sample records 190,000 or so clones, approximately 84% being singletons. Source material: PBMCs. The source is a woman under 30 in good health and CMV-seropositive.

The rearrangement uses TRBV7-9 and TRBJ2-3, with 8 bases matching TRBD1. Germline V lookup: CDR1 SEHNR, CDR2 FQNEAQ (reference sequence). The V segment lost 5 bases and the J segment 6 bases; nucleotides outside the gene matches: 10. The CDR3 totals 15 residues. The chain's CDR3 is CASSPGTGNRDTQYF. The CDR3 DNA reads as TGTGCCAGCAGCCCCGGGACAGGCAACAGGGATACGCAGTATTTT.

The CDR3 coding sequence is TGTGCCAGCAGTGAAGCGGGAGGGATGTTGTATTTT. It codes for CASSEAGGMLYF. The chain joins TRBV6-1 to TRBJ2-3; 7 bases align to TRBD2. Trimming removed 0 bases from V and 14 bases from J; junction bases left unmatched: 5. The CDR3 totals 12 residues. Germline V gene lookup returns CDR1 MNHNS and CDR2 SASEGT.

This clone showed up just once. The chain employs TRBV11-2 and TRBJ2-1, with 7 bases lining up with TRBD1. The CDR3 totals 16 residues. The ends lost 1 base at V and 5 bases at J; junction bases unmatched: 8. CDR1 is SGHAT, CDR2 FQNNGV, per germline. The DNA for the CDR3 is TGTGCCAGCAGCTTAGGCGCAGGGGGATCCCACAATGAGCAGTTCTTC. This gives the protein CASSLGAGGSHNEQFF.

The chain combines TRBV5-1 with TRBJ2-2; tentatively, D is TRBD1 (6 bases). CDR1 is SGHRS and CDR2 is YFSETQ in the germline V gene. This CDR3 has 16 residues. Trimming pared 2 bases from V and 5 bases from J, leaving 16 bases between. In DNA form, the CDR3 reads TGCGCCAGCAGCTTCGCCGGGACAAGTCAAACCGGGGAGCTGTTTTTT. Translation gives CASSFAGTSQTGELFF.

V and J are TRBV9 and TRBJ1-2; 8 bases fit TRBD1. CDR1 SGDLS and CDR2 YYNGEE come from the germline V gene. The CDR3 is 18 residues long. The V segment lost 3 bases and the J segment 0 bases; nucleotides outside the gene matches: 13. The CDR3 DNA reads as TGTGCCAGCAGCGGGTATCAGGGGGCTAAGGGAGCTAACTATGGCTACACCTTC. It is translated as CASSGYQGAKGANYGYTF.